This T cell receptor beta chain derives from a study of T cell responses to AZD1222 COVID-19 vaccine. V lost 3 bases, J lost 5 bases, and 14 bases lay in between. CDR3 size: 16 residues. Germline V gene data show CDR1 as KGHSH and CDR2 as LQKENI. Assay: immunoSEQ multiplex PCR; the TCRdb copy retains only in-frame clones and omits some. This sample carries tens of thousands of clones, around 85% of them seen once, and the ten largest clones take roughly 12%. The sample was peripheral blood, taken 28 days after the second AZD1222 dose. V and J are TRBV18 and TRBJ1-6; D is unclear. The clonotype originates from an adult who received the AZD1222 COVID-19 vaccine. Here the CDR3 reads CASSPRVGGDNSPLHF. The CDR3 DNA reads as TGTGCCAGCTCACCTCGGGTAGGCGGTGATAATTCACCCCTCCACTTT.